This is a list of T cell receptor beta chains from one sample in a study of T-cell reconstitution after alpha-beta-depleted transplantation in children. TCRdb processed the PCR reads anew with MiXCR; each CDR3 protein has one entry. The sample lists hundreds of thousands of distinct CDR3 sequences; 15% to 20% were seen once. Material: PBMCs, mostly from graft donor cells, obtained 360 days after TCRalphabeta/CD19-depleted stem cell transplant. The receptors originated from a boy younger than two who had a stem cell transplant for Wiskott-Aldrich syndrome, so the T cells may come from the graft donor. The CDR3 runs from the conserved cysteine through the conserved F or W. D genes are given only for firm matches. Not every row has a clone size; where given, it reads once, few, many or a size class.

>few|TRBV12-5|TRBJ2-7|TRBD1
TGTGCTAGTGGCCTCAGGGGGTCCTACGAGCAGTACTTC
CASGLRGSYEQYF
>once|TRBV5-1|TRBJ2-2|-
TGCGCCAGCAGCGAGTGGCAATCGAACACCGGGGAGCTGTTTTTT
CASSEWQSNTGELFF
>once|TRBV29-1|TRBJ2-5|TRBD2
TGCAGCGTTCCCCGGCTAGCGGGGGGACAAGAGACCCAGTACTTC
CSVPRLAGGQETQYF
>-|TRBV6-1|TRBJ2-3|TRBD1
TGTGCCAGCAGAACGACAGGGCTCGGTGATACGCAGTATTTT
CASRTTGLGDTQYF
>-|TRBV6-5|TRBJ2-1|TRBD2
TGTGCCAGCAGTTACTCAATGGCGGGAGGGGGAAGGTACAATGAGCAGTTCTTC
CASSYSMAGGGRYNEQFF
>-|TRBV20-1|TRBJ2-1|TRBD2
TGCAGTGGGCCCGGTCGGCGGGGGGCTTCGGATGAGCAGTTCTTC
CSGPGRRGASDEQFF
>-|TRBV6-2/TRBV6-3|TRBJ2-1|-
TGTGCCAGCAGTTACCTCGGGCGGAGCGGCGACAATGAGCAGTTCTTC
CASSYLGRSGDNEQFF
>-|TRBV2|TRBJ2-2|-
TGTGCCAGCAGTGAAGTGCGGACCGGGGAGCTGTTTTTT
CASSEVRTGELFF
>few|TRBV27|TRBJ2-7|-
TGTGCCAGCAGTCCCCTTACCGGGCCTCGAGGGGAGCAGTACTTC
CASSPLTGPRGEQYF
>-|TRBV9|TRBJ2-5|TRBD2
TGTGCCAGCAGCGGGACTAGCCAGGAGACCCAGTACTTC
CASSGTSQETQYF
>-|TRBV4-3|TRBJ1-5|-
TGCGCCAGCAGCCAAGTCAGGGGTCAGCCCCAGCATTTT
CASSQVRGQPQHF
>many|TRBV2|TRBJ2-5|-
TGTGCCAGCACCCTCCGCTGGCGGGAGACCCAGTACTTC
CASTLRWRETQYF
>-|TRBV18|TRBJ2-3|-
TGTGCCAGCTCACCCCTACTGGGAGTAACAGATACGCAGTATTTT
CASSPLLGVTDTQYF
>few|TRBV28|TRBJ1-6|-
TGTGCCAGCAGTTTAGACCGCCTCCGCTCCTATAATTCACCCCTCCACTTT
CASSLDRLRSYNSPLHF
>few|TRBV12-3/TRBV12-4|TRBJ2-7|TRBD2
TGTGCCAGCAGTCAACGGGGGGGGCAGGCCATCTACGAGCAGTACTTC
CASSQRGGQAIYEQYF
>many|TRBV3-1|TRBJ1-1|-
TGTGCCAGCAGCCAAGGTGTGAGGTCTGAAGCTTTCTTT
CASSQGVRSEAFF
>-|TRBV4-3|TRBJ2-1|-
TGCGCCAGCAGCCAAGATATAGGGATCCCCTTCAATGAGCAGTTCTTC
CASSQDIGIPFNEQFF
>-|TRBV9|TRBJ2-2|TRBD2
TGTGCCAGCAGCGTAGGGACTAGCGGGAGTCGGAACACCGGGGAGCTGTTTTTT
CASSVGTSGSRNTGELFF
>-|TRBV30|TRBJ2-5|-
TGTGCCTGGAGTGTAATCCCCGCCAGTTCAGAGACCCAGTACTTC
CAWSVIPASSETQYF
>-|TRBV20-1|TRBJ2-1|TRBD2
TGCAGTGCTAGAGTAGCGATTAGCGGGGGCATCAGCTCCTACAATGAGCAGTTCTTC
CSARVAISGGISSYNEQFF
>few|TRBV7-9|TRBJ2-5|TRBD1
TGTGCCAGCAGCTTAGATGGGACAGGGCTCGTGGAGACCCAGTACTTC
CASSLDGTGLVETQYF
>few|TRBV2|TRBJ2-5|-
TGTGCCAGCAGTACTAGCAGGGGGACCCAGTACTTC
CASSTSRGTQYF
>few|TRBV7-9|TRBJ1-1|-
TGTGCCAGCAGCTCAGGGGTGACTGAAGCTTTCTTT
CASSSGVTEAFF
>many|TRBV6-1|TRBJ2-1|-
TGTGCCAGCAGCCGCGGGACGTCCTACAATGAGCAGTTCTTC
CASSRGTSYNEQFF